What follows are 3 T cell receptor beta chains derived from one specimen sequenced in a study of blood T cell repertoires in COVID-19. TCRdb's table, derived via immunoSEQ multiplex PCR, lists solely in-frame clones and lacks some. The sample contains about 480,000 clones, around nine tenths of which appear only once. What was sequenced was PBMCs or T cells enriched from blood (not recorded which). These TCRs come from a woman in her forties who had recovered from COVID-19.

The chain is built from TRBV30 and TRBJ2-3; 8 bases match TRBD1. The V gene's germline CDR1 is GTSNPN and CDR2 SVGIG (reference sequence). The CDR3 has 13 residues. Trimming took 5 bases from V and 3 from J; bases not matched to a gene: 4. For the CDR3, the DNA is TGTGCCTGGGAAGACAGGGGAACAGATACGCAGTATTTT. As protein: CAWEDRGTDTQYF. Full variable domain (remainder filled in from reference TRBV30 and TRBJ2-3): SQTIHQWPATLVQPVGSPLSLECTVEGTSNPNLYWYRQAAGRGLQLLFYSVGIGQISSEVPQNLSASRPQDRQFILSSKKLLLSDSGFYLCAWEDRGTDTQYFGPGTRLTVL.

The chain is built from TRBV10-1 and TRBJ2-1; no clear D. V lost 0 bases and J lost 5, with 5 bases in between. The length of the CDR3 is 13 residues. Germline CDR1 and CDR2: WNHNN and SYGVQD (reference sequence). Here the CDR3 reads CASSESHNNEQFF. The CDR3 region has the DNA TGCGCCAGCAGTGAGTCACACAACAATGAGCAGTTCTTC.

The chain links TRBV7-2 to TRBJ1-2; 8 nucleotides line up with TRBD1. Germline values: CDR1 SGHTA, CDR2 FQGNSA. The junction had 7 bases not matched to a gene; V was cut back by 7 bases and J by 3 bases. The CDR3 contains 14 residues. CDR3 residues: CASIPPGQDYGYTF. As DNA, the CDR3 is TGTGCCAGCATCCCTCCGGGACAGGACTATGGCTACACCTTC.